This passage covers 7 T cell receptor beta chains from one sample sequenced in a study of cytomegalovirus exposure and HLA in healthy donors. A multiplex PCR was run with 60 Vbeta primers and 13 Jbeta primers. The table came from immunoSEQ multiplex PCR; TCRdb's copy has only in-frame clones and leaves some out. The data include roughly 45,000 clones; the top ten clones carry about 1.8%. The sequencing sample was made of PBMCs. The receptors stem from a woman aged 25 to 39 in good health and CMV-seronegative.

The genes are TRBV6-1 and TRBJ1-1, with unresolved D. The CDR3 totals 14 residues. Germline CDR1 and CDR2: MNHNS and SASEGT. The V end was cut by 3 bases, the J end by 1 base, with 9 bases between. CDR3 coding DNA: TGTGCCAGCAGTGAGCCAGAACCGAACACTGAAGCTTTCTTT. This sequence encodes CASSEPEPNTEAFF.

The genes are TRBV7-8 and TRBJ1-1; 7 nucleotides agree with TRBD1. Germline values: CDR1 SGHVS, CDR2 FQNEAQ. The CDR3 totals 14 residues. The J segment lost 4 bases and the V segment lost 3 bases, leaving 5 bases of the junction unmatched. The CDR3 here is CASSFSTGATEAFF. The CDR3 DNA reads TGTGCCAGCAGCTTCTCTACAGGGGCCACTGAAGCTTTCTTT. Full variable domain (missing parts from reference TRBV7-8 and TRBJ1-1): GAGVSQSPRYKVAKRGQDVALRCDPISGHVSLFWYQQALGQGPEFLTYFQNEAQLDKSGLPSDRFFAERPEGSVSTLKIQRTQQEDSAVYLCASSFSTGATEAFFGQGTRLTVV.

The chain joins TRBV18 to TRBJ2-7; a weak D match, TRBD1 (5 bases). V lost 3 bases to trimming and J lost 12 bases, with 21 bases between them. CDR1 and CDR2 from the germline V gene are KGHSH and LQKENI. This CDR3 has 14 amino acids. In nucleotides, the CDR3 is TGTGCCAGCTCACCTCTACGGAGTGACAGTAGCTTGTACTTC. It yields the protein CASSPLRSDSSLYF. Combining the CDR3 with reference TRBV18 and TRBJ2-7 gives the whole variable domain NAGVMQNPRHLVRRRGQEARLRCSPMKGHSHVYWYRQLPEEGLKFMVYLQKENIIDESGMPKERFSAEFPKEGPSILRIQQVVRGDSAAYFCASSPLRSDSSLYFGPGTRLTVT.

This chain connects TRBV5-1 to TRBJ2-5; TRBD2 aligns across 11 bases. The CDR3 has 16 residues. Germline values: CDR1 SGHRS, CDR2 YFSETQ. J lost 3 bases, V lost 4 bases, and 8 bases had no gene match. The chain's CDR3 is CASSIGTSGTKETQYF. In DNA form, the CDR3 reads TGCGCCAGCAGCATCGGGACTAGCGGTACTAAAGAGACCCAGTACTTC.

The CDR3 spells CASGGQVGTSGRYTGELFF. The CDR3 DNA reads as TGTGCCAGCGGCGGCCAGGTCGGGACTAGCGGGAGGTACACCGGGGAGCTGTTTTTT. This chain uses TRBV2 with TRBJ2-2, with 15 nucleotides matching TRBD2. There are 19 residues in the CDR3. Germline V gene data show CDR1 as SNHLY and CDR2 as FYNNEI. After removal of 8 bases from V and 3 bases from J, the junction contained 13 bases not matched to a gene.

The V and J genes are TRBV18 and TRBJ2-7; 8 nucleotides match TRBD2. The CDR3 spans 15 residues. Germline lookup yields CDR1 KGHSH and CDR2 LQKENI. The V gene end was trimmed by 3 bases and the J gene end by 2 bases; junction bases not matched to a gene: 6. The CDR3 nucleotides are TGTGCCAGCTCACCCTTGAGCGGGAGCGCCTACGAGCAGTACTTC. This translates into CASSPLSGSAYEQYF.

CDR3 sequence reads: CASSQDLEVYTIYF. The CDR3 nucleotides read TGCGCCAGCAGCCAAGATCTGGAGGTGTACACCATATATTTT. V is TRBV4-3 and J is TRBJ1-3, with unresolved D. The CDR3 consists of 14 residues. Trimming shortened V by 0 bases and J by 8 bases, and 11 bases separated the two germline ends. The germline V gene has CDR1 LGHNA and CDR2 YSLEER.